The 15 T cell receptor beta chains reported below all come from one sample, sequenced in a study of T cell responses to AZD1222 COVID-19 vaccine (dated by TCRdb to the early 2020s). Libraries came from the immunoSEQ multiplex PCR assay. TCRdb mirrors the immuneACCESS table, restricted to in-frame sequences. Some clones are absent from its copies; in checked studies, under half trace to an unresolved V gene, and the reason for the others is unknown. The sample data list approximately 110,000 clones, and about 87% of these were observed just once. 4% to 5.5% of the sample lies in the top ten. This sample's time point label indicates: baseline before first vaccination. Here the sequenced sample was peripheral blood, taken on day 0 of AZD1222 vaccination. Receptor source: an adult in good health.

This clone was recorded a few times. The chain carries TRBV7-8 and TRBJ2-1, with D unresolved. Looked up from germline, CDR1 is SGHVS and CDR2 is FQNEAQ. Trimming pared 6 bases from V and 4 bases from J, leaving 19 bases between. This CDR3 is 16 amino acids long. CDR3 sequence: CASSPPIGVVYNEQFF. CDR3 DNA: TGTGCCAGCAGTCCACCAATTGGGGTGGTTTACAATGAGCAGTTCTTC. The full variable domain, with the rest looked up from reference TRBV7-8 and TRBJ2-1, is GAGVSQSPRYKVAKRGQDVALRCDPISGHVSLFWYQQALGQGPEFLTYFQNEAQLDKSGLPSDRFFAERPEGSVSTLKIQRTQQEDSAVYLCASSPPIGVVYNEQFFGPGTRLTVL.

This chain links TRBV6-2 or TRBV6-3 with TRBJ2-7; no firm D call. In germline, CDR1 is MNHEY, CDR2 SVGEGT. V was pared by 3 bases and J by 3 bases, with 9 bases between. This CDR3 spans 13 amino acids. CDR3 residues: CASSYELNYEQYF. CDR3 nucleotides: TGTGCCAGCAGTTATGAGCTCAACTACGAGCAGTACTTC.

J is TRBJ2-6 and V is TRBV4-3, with D tentatively TRBD1 (7 bases). The germline gives CDR1 LGHNA, CDR2 YSLEER. This CDR3 spans 17 amino acids. Deletions cut 0 bases from V and 3 bases from J, with 12 bases between. The CDR3 protein is CASSQESRGDGANVLTF. CDR3 nucleotide sequence: TGCGCCAGCAGCCAAGAATCCAGGGGGGATGGGGCCAACGTCCTGACTTTC.

The chain combines TRBV5-6 with TRBJ1-2; tentatively, D is TRBD1 (6 bases). Trimming removed 3 bases from V and 8 bases from J, with 20 bases in between. Germline loops: CDR1 SGHDT, CDR2 YYEEEE. The CDR3 loop spans 15 amino acids. CDR3 bases: TGTGCCAGCAGCTCCCCCGGGACACCCGCGGGGGGCTACACCTTC. This encodes CASSSPGTPAGGYTF.

The chain uses TRBV23-1 and TRBJ2-3; a weak D match, TRBD1 (7 bases). TRBV23-1 is an ORF; its function is uncertain. Trimming shortened V by 7 bases and J by 0 bases, and 20 bases separated the two germline ends. The CDR3 has 17 amino acids. This chain's CDR3 is CASIAAQGTRSTDTQYF. The CDR3 DNA is TGCGCCAGCATCGCGGCACAGGGGACTCGGAGCACAGATACGCAGTATTTT.

The rearrangement joins TRBV10-3 to TRBJ1-4; weak D call: TRBD1 (6 bases). Germline CDR1 reads ENHRY; CDR2 reads SYGVKD. Between the trimmed V and J ends, which lost 10 bases and 0 bases, there was a span of 24 bases. The CDR3 is 18 amino acids. The DNA of the CDR3 is TGTGCCAACTCCAAACAGGGTCGGGCCGAAGCAACTAATGAAAAACTGTTTTTT. Translating it yields CANSKQGRAEATNEKLFF.

The V and J genes are TRBV9 and TRBJ1-2; 10 bases match TRBD1. Per the germline V gene, CDR1 is SGDLS and CDR2 is YYNGEE. Losses at the gene ends were 3 bases for V and 4 bases for J; bases not matched to a gene: 6. CDR3 length equals 15 residues. The CDR3 region has the DNA TGTGCCAGCAGCGCCCTTCGGACAGGGGGCTATGGCTACACCTTC. As protein: CASSALRTGGYGYTF.

This clone was observed a single time. The chain employs TRBV6-7 and TRBJ1-2; 7 bases are shared with TRBD1. TRBV6-7 is filed as an ORF, its function uncertain. Trimming at V came to 8 bases and at J to 4 bases, leaving 10 bases not matched to a gene. CDR3 length: 14 residues. In nucleotides, the CDR3 is TGTGCCAGCGGACGGGACAGAGCGTCCTATGGCTACACCTTC. It specifies CASGRDRASYGYTF.

CDR3 DNA: TGTGCCAGTACCAAAACTAAACATGGAAACACCATATATTTT. Amino acids: CASTKTKHGNTIYF. The chain has TRBV19 and TRBJ1-3; D gene ambiguous. CDR1 and CDR2 from the germline V gene are LNHDA and SQIVND (reference sequence). The germline V and J ends were trimmed by 7 bases and 3 bases, with 13 bases remaining between them. The CDR3 length is 14 residues.

V is TRBV7-6 and J is TRBJ2-7; a weak D match, TRBD1 (6 bases). Trimming cost V 5 bases and J 4 bases, with 21 bases left between them. The CDR3 sequence is 16 residues long. The germline CDR1 and CDR2 sequences are SGHVS and FNYEAQ. CDR3 in DNA: TGTGCCAGCAGCCCAACGATGGAACAGGGCGATTACGAGCAGTACTTC. Its protein is CASSPTMEQGDYEQYF. Full variable domain (outside the CDR3, taken from reference TRBV7-6 and TRBJ2-7): GAGVSQSPRYKVTKRGQDVALRCDPISGHVSLYWYRQALGQGPEFLTYFNYEAQQDKSGLPNDRFSAERPEGSISTLTIQRTEQRDSAMYRCASSPTMEQGDYEQYFGPGTRLTVT.

Only one count was recorded for this clone. The chain is built from TRBV2 and TRBJ1-1, with TRBD1 matching over 7 bases. The CDR3 consists of 12 residues. V lost 11 bases, J lost 10 bases, and 13 bases stayed unmatched. From germline, CDR1 is SNHLY and CDR2 FYNNEI. The CDR3 nucleotides read TGTGCCGGATCCTACGGACAGGTTGGAGCTTTCTTT. It specifies CAGSYGQVGAFF. Drawing the rest from reference TRBV2 and TRBJ1-1, the complete variable domain is EPEVTQTPSHQVTQMGQEVILRCVPISNHLYFYWYRQILGQKVEFLVSFYNNEISEKSEIFDDQFSVERPDGSNFTLKIRSTKLEDSAMYFCAGSYGQVGAFFGQGTRLTVV.

This rearrangement joins TRBV7-8 to TRBJ1-3; D not resolved. V lost 4 bases, J lost 1 base, and 8 bases lay in between. The CDR3 consists of 14 residues. CDR1 SGHVS and CDR2 FQNEAQ come from the germline V gene. The CDR3 DNA follows: TGTGCCAGCAGCTCCGGACCGTCTGGAAACACCATATATTTT. Its protein product is CASSSGPSGNTIYF.

The chain recombines TRBV28 with TRBJ1-4; tentative D call: TRBD1 (6 bases). This CDR3 has 13 amino acids. CDR1 is MDHEN and CDR2 is SYDVKM in the germline V gene. Trimming shortened V by 4 bases and J by 8 bases, and 11 bases separated the two germline ends. CDR3 sequence reads: CASSSSGVEKLFF. CDR3 DNA sequence: TGTGCCAGCAGTTCGTCAGGGGTGGAAAAACTGTTTTTT.

V gene TRBV5-4 combines with J gene TRBJ1-3; no firm D call. Germline V CDR1 and CDR2: SGHNT, YYREEE (reference sequence). V was trimmed by 1 base and J by 1 base, leaving 9 bases between them. CDR3 length: 15 amino acids. The DNA for the CDR3 is TGTGCCAGCAGCTTGTTGTCAGCTTCTGGAAACACCATATATTTT. As protein: CASSLLSASGNTIYF.

This clone was recorded once. This chain joins TRBV19 and TRBJ1-6, with TRBD1 matching 8 bases. This CDR3 has 14 residues. The J segment lost 9 bases and the V segment lost 5 bases, leaving 6 bases of the junction unmatched. Germline V CDR1 and CDR2: LNHDA, SQIVND (reference sequence). The CDR3 region has the DNA TGTGCCAGTAGTGCAAGCAGGGGGCTTTCACCCCTCCACTTT. Amino acid sequence: CASSASRGLSPLHF.